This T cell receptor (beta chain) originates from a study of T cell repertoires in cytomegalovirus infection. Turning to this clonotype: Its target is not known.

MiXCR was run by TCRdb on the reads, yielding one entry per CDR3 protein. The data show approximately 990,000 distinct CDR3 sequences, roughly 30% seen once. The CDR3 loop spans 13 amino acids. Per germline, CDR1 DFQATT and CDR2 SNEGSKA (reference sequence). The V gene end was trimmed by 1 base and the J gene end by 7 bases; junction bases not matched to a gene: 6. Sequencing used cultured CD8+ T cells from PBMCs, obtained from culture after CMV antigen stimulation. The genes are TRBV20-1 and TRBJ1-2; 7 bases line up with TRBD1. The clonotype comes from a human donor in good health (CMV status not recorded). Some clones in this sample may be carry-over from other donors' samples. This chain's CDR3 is CSARGRGLFGYTF. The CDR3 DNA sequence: TGCAGTGCTAGAGGCAGGGGGTTGTTTGGCTACACCTTC.